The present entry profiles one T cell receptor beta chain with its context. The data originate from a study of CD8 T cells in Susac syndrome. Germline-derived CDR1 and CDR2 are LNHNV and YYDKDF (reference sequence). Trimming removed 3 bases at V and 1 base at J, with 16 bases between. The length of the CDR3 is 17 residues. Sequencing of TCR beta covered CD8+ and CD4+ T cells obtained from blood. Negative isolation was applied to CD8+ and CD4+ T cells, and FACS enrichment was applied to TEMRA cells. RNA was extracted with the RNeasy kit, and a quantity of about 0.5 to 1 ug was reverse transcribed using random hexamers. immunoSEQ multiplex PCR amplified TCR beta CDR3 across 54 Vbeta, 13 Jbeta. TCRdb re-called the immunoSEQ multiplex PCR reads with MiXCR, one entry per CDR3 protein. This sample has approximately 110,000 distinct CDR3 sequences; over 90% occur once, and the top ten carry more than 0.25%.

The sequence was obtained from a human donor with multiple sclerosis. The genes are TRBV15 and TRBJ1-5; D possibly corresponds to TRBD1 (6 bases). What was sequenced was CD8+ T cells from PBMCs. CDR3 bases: TGTGCCACCAGCAGGGGACATCCCTCTGGCAGCAATCAGCCCCAGCATTTT. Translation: CATSRGHPSGSNQPQHF.